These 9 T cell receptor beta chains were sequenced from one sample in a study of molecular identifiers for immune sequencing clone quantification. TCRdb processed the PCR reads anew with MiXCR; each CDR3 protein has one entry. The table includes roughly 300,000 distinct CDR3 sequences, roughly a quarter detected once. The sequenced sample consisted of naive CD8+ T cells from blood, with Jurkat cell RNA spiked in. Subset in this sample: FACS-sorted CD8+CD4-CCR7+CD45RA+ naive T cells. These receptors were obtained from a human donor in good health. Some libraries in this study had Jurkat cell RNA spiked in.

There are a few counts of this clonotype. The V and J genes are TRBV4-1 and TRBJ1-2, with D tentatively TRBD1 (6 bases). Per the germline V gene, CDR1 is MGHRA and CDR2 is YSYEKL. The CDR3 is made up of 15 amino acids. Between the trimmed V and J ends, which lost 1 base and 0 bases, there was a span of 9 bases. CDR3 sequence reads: CASSQGQATNYGYTF. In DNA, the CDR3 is TGCGCCAGCAGCCAAGGACAGGCCACTAACTATGGCTACACCTTC.

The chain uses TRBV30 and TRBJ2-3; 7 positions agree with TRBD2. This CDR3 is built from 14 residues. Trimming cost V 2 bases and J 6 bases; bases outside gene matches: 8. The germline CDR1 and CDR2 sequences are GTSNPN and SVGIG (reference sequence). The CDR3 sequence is CAWSMIAGMDTQYF. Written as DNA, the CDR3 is TGTGCCTGGAGTATGATAGCGGGTATGGATACGCAGTATTTT.

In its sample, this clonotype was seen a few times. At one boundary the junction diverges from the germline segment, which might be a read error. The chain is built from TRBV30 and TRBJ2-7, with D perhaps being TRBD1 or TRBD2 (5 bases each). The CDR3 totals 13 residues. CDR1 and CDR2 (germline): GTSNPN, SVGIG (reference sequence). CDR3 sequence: CAWSVGPRDEQCF. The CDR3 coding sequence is TGTGCCTGGAGTGTAGGCCCCAGGGACGAGCAGTGCTTC.

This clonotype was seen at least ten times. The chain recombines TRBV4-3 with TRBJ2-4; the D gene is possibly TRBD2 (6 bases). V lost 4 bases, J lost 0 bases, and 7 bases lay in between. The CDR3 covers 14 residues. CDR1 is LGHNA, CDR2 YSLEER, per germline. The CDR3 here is CASSPGVAKNIQYF. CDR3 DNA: TGCGCCAGCAGCCCGGGGGTAGCCAAAAACATTCAGTACTTC.

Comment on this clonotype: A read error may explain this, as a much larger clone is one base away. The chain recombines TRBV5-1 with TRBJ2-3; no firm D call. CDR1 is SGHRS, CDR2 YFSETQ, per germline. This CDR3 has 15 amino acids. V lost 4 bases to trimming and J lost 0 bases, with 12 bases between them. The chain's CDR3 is CASSVMSASTDTQYF. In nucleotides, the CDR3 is TGCGCCAGCAGCGTGATGTCAGCAAGCACAGATACGCAGTATTTT. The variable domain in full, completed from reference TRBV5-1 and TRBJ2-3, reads KAGVTQTPRYLIKTRGQQVTLSCSPISGHRSVSWYQQTPGQGLQFLFEYFSETQRNKGNFPGRFSGRQFSNSRSEMNVSTLELGDSALYLCASSVMSASTDTQYFGPGTRLTVL.

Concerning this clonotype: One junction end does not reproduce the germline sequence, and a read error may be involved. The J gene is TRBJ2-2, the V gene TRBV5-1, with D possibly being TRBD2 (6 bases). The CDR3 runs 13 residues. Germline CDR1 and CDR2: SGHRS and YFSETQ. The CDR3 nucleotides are TGCGCCAGCAACTTGGAGGGGACCGGGGAGCTGTTTTTT. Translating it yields CASNLEGTGELFF.

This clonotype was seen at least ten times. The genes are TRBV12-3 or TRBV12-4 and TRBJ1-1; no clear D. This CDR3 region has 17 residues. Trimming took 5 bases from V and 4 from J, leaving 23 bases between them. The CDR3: CASSNRGGSFFGTEAFF. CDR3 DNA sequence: TGTGCCAGCAGTAACCGGGGAGGGTCCTTCTTCGGCACTGAAGCTTTCTTT.

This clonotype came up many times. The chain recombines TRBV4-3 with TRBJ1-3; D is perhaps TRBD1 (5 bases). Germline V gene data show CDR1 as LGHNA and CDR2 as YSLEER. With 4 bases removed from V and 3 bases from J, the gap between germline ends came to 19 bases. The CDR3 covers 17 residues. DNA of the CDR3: TGCGCCAGCAGCCGGGCCCTCCTCGAGCAGGGTGGAAACACCATATATTTT. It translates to CASSRALLEQGGNTIYF.

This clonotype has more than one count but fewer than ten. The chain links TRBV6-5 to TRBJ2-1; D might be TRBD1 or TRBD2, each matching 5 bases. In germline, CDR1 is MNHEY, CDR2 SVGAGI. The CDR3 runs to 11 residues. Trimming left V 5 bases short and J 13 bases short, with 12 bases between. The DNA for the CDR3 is TGTGCCAGCAGTGTTGGGACCGACCAGTTCTTC. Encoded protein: CASSVGTDQFF.